The sequence of this TCR beta chain was determined in a study of tumor-infiltrating lymphocytes in primary liver carcinoma. The overall study: Each sample had roughly 3.5 to 7.5 million productive TCRbeta reads regardless of tissue type.

CDR1 is MNHNS and CDR2 is SASEGT in the germline V gene. The V and J ends lost 1 base and 8 bases respectively, with 14 bases between them. CDR3 length: 15 amino acids. The authors took blood RNA from unsorted whole blood and also extracted germline DNA. Treatment-naive at the time, the patients had chronic HBV infection. Constant-region priming of 500 ng total RNA yielded TCR beta cDNA. Library construction for TCR beta comprised three nested multiplex PCR rounds performed with slightly modified ARM-PCR. For approximately 9 cycles apiece, the opening two PCR rounds ran with TRBV1-TRBV30 forward primers and a C-beta reverse primer. From the multiplex PCR reads, TCRdb called clonotypes with MiXCR, one entry per CDR3 protein. Counted here are hundreds of thousands of distinct CDR3 sequences, around three fifths occurring once; the ten biggest clones make up around 15%. This clonotype appeared a few times.

The V call is TRBV6-1, the J call TRBJ1-4; the D gene is possibly TRBD1 (6 bases). This TCR came from a woman aged 25-40 years with primary liver carcinoma and hepatitis B virus infection. Sequenced: peripheral blood. CDR3 residues: CASSEGGGSGEKLFF. DNA for the CDR3: TGTGCCAGCAGTGAAGGGGGGGGCTCTGGAGAAAAACTGTTTTTT.